This T cell receptor (beta chain) was recorded in a study of cytomegalovirus exposure and HLA in healthy donors. Use of 60 Vbeta and 13 Jbeta primers characterized the PCR. The protocol was immunoSEQ multiplex PCR, while the TCRdb copy is restricted to in-frame clones and leaves out a portion. In the table there are some 140,000 clones, approximately 78% of which are singletons. This CDR3 has 16 amino acids. V gene TRBV21-1 combines with J gene TRBJ2-7; TRBD1, the table's D call, lacks a check against the DNA. TRBV21-1 is shown as a pseudogene. Sequences were obtained from PBMCs. This TCR was recovered from a woman between 50 and 59 years old in good health and CMV-seropositive. The CDR3 nucleotides are TGTGCCAGCAGCATGGTCCCGGGACAGGGCGGGAAGGAGCAGTACTTC. Its translation: CASSMVPGQGGKEQYF.